This T cell receptor beta chain was identified during a study of cytomegalovirus exposure and HLA in healthy donors. Study in general: A previous analysis identified around 120 million unique TCR beta sequences derived from around 200 million T cells. HLA-typed donors were the source of 80 million to 90 million unique TCRs, which an early data release held.

Overall study findings and caveats: It was only CMV serostatus that was available as immune exposure information.

In nominal health when sampled, donors likely had unrecorded immune exposures nonetheless. With respect to this clone: Its antigen remains unknown.

The PCR employed 60 Vbeta primers together with 13 Jbeta primers. The method was immunoSEQ multiplex PCR; TCRdb's version includes in-frame clones alone and lacks a portion of them. The sample carries some 190,000 clones, 85% recorded once. Germline V gene sequence: CDR1 MNHEY, CDR2 SMNVEV (reference sequence). With 6 bases clipped from V and 3 bases from J, the junction kept 12 bases outside the gene matches. This CDR3 is 16 amino acids long. This chain uses TRBV27 with TRBJ2-7; 9 bases match TRBD2. The receptor was isolated from a boy between 2 and 10 years old in good health and CMV-seronegative. The sequenced sample was PBMCs. This CDR3 reads CASRDRLAGISYEQYF. In nucleotides, the CDR3 is TGTGCCAGCAGGGACCGGCTAGCGGGAATCAGCTACGAGCAGTACTTC.